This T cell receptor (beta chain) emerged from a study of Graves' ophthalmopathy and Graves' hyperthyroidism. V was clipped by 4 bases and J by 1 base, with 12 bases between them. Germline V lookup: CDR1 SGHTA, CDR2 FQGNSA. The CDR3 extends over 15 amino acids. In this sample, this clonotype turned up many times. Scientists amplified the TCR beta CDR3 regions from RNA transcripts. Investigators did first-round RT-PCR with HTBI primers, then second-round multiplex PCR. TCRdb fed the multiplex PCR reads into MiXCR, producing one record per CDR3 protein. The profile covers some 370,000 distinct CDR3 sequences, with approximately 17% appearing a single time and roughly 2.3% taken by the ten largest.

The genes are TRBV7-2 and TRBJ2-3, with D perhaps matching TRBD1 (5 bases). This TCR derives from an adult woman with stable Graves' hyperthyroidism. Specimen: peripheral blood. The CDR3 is CASSSWGGGTDTQYF. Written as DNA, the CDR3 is TGTGCCAGCAGCTCCTGGGGCGGAGGCACAGATACGCAGTATTTT.